The present TCR beta chain was sequenced within a study of T-cell reconstitution after alpha-beta-depleted transplantation in children. Study outcomes and limitations: Surviving recipient T cells and thymic progenitors accounted for the high day-60 TCRbeta diversity observed in some patients. One year post-transplant, T-cell counts and diversity were largely derived from T cells produced anew. Several hundred rapidly expanded clones from non-depleted graft cells reportedly supplied alpha-beta T cells about two months post-transplant.

Preparation of the TCRbeta library was carried out with unique molecular identifiers. A single record per CDR3 protein comes from TCRdb applying MiXCR to the PCR reads. The sample lists about 210,000 distinct CDR3 sequences; approximately 17% were seen once. Regarding this clonotype: Its antigen is unknown.

Looked up from germline, CDR1 is LGHDT and CDR2 is YNNKEL (reference sequence). V shed 4 bases, J shed 5 bases, and the junction held 7 bases outside the gene matches. CDR3 length: 14 residues. The TCR comes from a male patient between 2 and 10 years old who had a stem cell transplant for acute lymphoblastic leukemia, so the T cells may come from the graft donor. The source was PBMCs, mostly from graft donor cells, collected 360 days after TCRalphabeta/CD19-depleted stem cell transplant. V is TRBV3-1 and J is TRBJ2-7; TRBD1 aligns across 8 bases. The CDR3 DNA is TGTGCCAGCAGCCCCCTGGACAGGGAGGACGAGCAGTACTTC. This encodes CASSPLDREDEQYF.